This TCR beta chain appears in the sequencing data of a study of cytomegalovirus exposure and HLA in healthy donors. Both 60 Vbeta primers and 13 Jbeta primers went into the PCR. Assay used: immunoSEQ multiplex PCR; TCRdb lists only in-frame clones, some missing. The table lists roughly 50,000 clones, 70% to 75% of them singletons, with about 7% in the top ten. The CDR3 runs 14 residues. CDR1 is KGHSH and CDR2 is LQKENI in the germline V gene. The sequence came from a man aged 25-45 years in good health and CMV-seropositive. The chain uses TRBV18 and TRBJ2-5; tentative D call: TRBD2 (7 bases). The J call may be mistaken, given a closer DNA end match to TRBJ2-7. Sequencing input: PBMCs. DNA for the CDR3: TGTGCCAGCTCACCCGCGGGGGCCTCCTACGAGCAGTACTTC. Amino acid sequence: CASSPAGASYEQYF.